This T cell receptor beta chain was profiled in a study of T cell responses to AZD1222 COVID-19 vaccine. This table comes from immunoSEQ multiplex PCR, and its TCRdb copy is limited to in-frame clones, with some not included. The sample comprises 90,000 to 150,000 clones, around 85% of which are singletons, and 2.4% rests with the top ten. The CDR3 spans 14 residues. Germline CDR1 and CDR2: WNHNN and SYGVQD (reference sequence). The V end lost 5 bases, the J end lost 1 base, and 8 bases lay between the germline ends. The V and J genes are TRBV10-1 and TRBJ2-2, with a tentative D call TRBD2 (5 bases). This TCR derives from an adult in good health. This material consisted of peripheral blood, taken on day 0 of AZD1222 vaccination. CDR3 protein: CASSRSGNTGELFF. The CDR3, as DNA: TGCGCCAGCAGTCGGAGCGGGAACACCGGGGAGCTGTTTTTT.